Listed below are T cell receptor beta chains from one sample, sequenced in a study of T-cell reconstitution after alpha-beta-depleted transplantation in children. TCRdb recomputed calls from the PCR reads with MiXCR, one row per CDR3 protein. The repertoire holds some 500,000 distinct CDR3 sequences, with 15% to 20% as singletons. Sequenced material: PBMCs from the stem cell graft donor, taken from the stem cell graft. These receptors were taken from a human donor who donated a stem cell graft to a child with acute lymphoblastic leukemia. The CDR3 runs from the conserved cysteine through the conserved F or W. D genes are given only for firm matches. The size field is filled for only some rows; it gives once, few, many or a size class.

>-|TRBD1|TRBV5-1|TRBJ1-2
TGCGCCAGCAGCTTAAGACAGGGAGGCGATGGCGGCTACACCTTC
CASSLRQGGDGGYTF
>-|-|TRBV4-2|TRBJ2-5
TGTGCCAGCAGCCACGGACTCACCGTGGGGGAGACCCAGTACTTC
CASSHGLTVGETQYF
>-|-|TRBV29-1|TRBJ1-3
TGCAGCGTTGCCCGCCCCGGCGAAGGAAACACCATATATTTT
CSVARPGEGNTIYF
>few|TRBD1|TRBV5-1|TRBJ2-7
TGCGCCAGCAGCTTTACCCTTCGACAGGGTTGGACTCCCTACGAGCAGTACTTC
CASSFTLRQGWTPYEQYF
>-|-|TRBV4-1|TRBJ2-7
TGCGCCAGCAGCCAAGATTTGAGACAGATCTACGAGCAGTACTTC
CASSQDLRQIYEQYF
>-|TRBD2|TRBV20-1|TRBJ2-5
TGCAGTGCTAGACCAGCGGGAGGCCTCCAAGAGACCCAGTACTTC
CSARPAGGLQETQYF
>few|TRBD2|TRBV4-1|TRBJ2-2
TGCGCCAGCGAACCTTCGGGACTAGCGGGAGGGCCGCCGAACACCGGGGAGCTGTTTTTT
CASEPSGLAGGPPNTGELFF
>-|-|TRBV12-3/TRBV12-4|TRBJ2-3
TGTGCCAGCAGTTTTGATGGTTCTAGCACAGATACGCAGTATTTT
CASSFDGSSTDTQYF
>-|-|TRBV9|TRBJ1-2
TGTGCCAGCAGCGTAGGACAGGACTATGGCTACACCTTC
CASSVGQDYGYTF
>-|TRBD2|TRBV12-3/TRBV12-4|TRBJ2-3
TGTGCCAGCAGTGGGCTAGCGGGAGCCCGGCGTACGCAGTATTTT
CASSGLAGARRTQYF
>few|-|TRBV15|TRBJ2-2
TGTGCCACCAGCAGAGACGCGTCCCCCGGGGAGCTGTTTTTT
CATSRDASPGELFF
>-|-|TRBV5-6|TRBJ1-1
TGTGCCAGCAGCTACGACAGGTTGGGCGGGGACACTGAAGCTTTCTTT
CASSYDRLGGDTEAFF
>-|-|TRBV4-1|TRBJ2-7
TGCGCCAGCAGCCAAGATAAGTTTCTCTACGAGCAGTACTTC
CASSQDKFLYEQYF
>-|TRBD2|TRBV29-1|TRBJ2-3
TGCAGCGTCGTTACTAGCGGGAGCACAGATACGCAGTATTTT
CSVVTSGSTDTQYF
>few|-|TRBV5-1|TRBJ2-1
TGCGCCAGCAGCTTGATCGCGGATGAGCAGTTCTTC
CASSLIADEQFF
>-|TRBD2|TRBV25-1|TRBJ2-7
TGTGCCAGCAGGGTGGGCGGGAGTCACGGCGAGCAGTACTTC
CASRVGGSHGEQYF
>-|-|TRBV27|TRBJ2-7
TGTGCCAGCAGTTACAGGGATACTTATATGTACGAGCAGTACTTC
CASSYRDTYMYEQYF
>-|-|TRBV7-9|TRBJ2-7
TGTGCCAGCAGCTTATACGGGACGCCCTACGAGCAGTACTTC
CASSLYGTPYEQYF
>-|TRBD1|TRBV12-3/TRBV12-4|TRBJ1-5
TGTGCCAGCAGTTTTACAGGGGGAGGTGGTCAGCCCCAGCATTTT
CASSFTGGGGQPQHF
>few|TRBD2|TRBV5-1|TRBJ2-3
TGCGCCAGTTCAGGGAGGGGAGATACGCAGTATTTT
CASSGRGDTQYF
>-|-|TRBV3-1|TRBJ2-7
TGTGCCAGCAGCCAAGACAGACTACGATACGAGCAGTACTTC
CASSQDRLRYEQYF
>-|-|TRBV20-1|TRBJ2-2
TGCAGTGCTATTGGGGGACTCGCCTTGAACACCGGGGAGCTGTTTTTT
CSAIGGLALNTGELFF
>-|-|TRBV24-1|TRBJ1-4
TGTGCCACCAGTGATTTACGAGTTGGACCTGAAAAACTGTTTTTT
CATSDLRVGPEKLFF
>few|TRBD1|TRBV7-9|TRBJ2-5
TGTGCCAGCAGCTTAAGACAGGGAGAGACCCAGTACTTC
CASSLRQGETQYF
>-|-|TRBV19|TRBJ2-1
TGTGCCAGCAGCATCCGACTGGACAATGAGCAGTTCTTC
CASSIRLDNEQFF
>few|-|TRBV20-1|TRBJ1-2
TGCAGTGCTAGAATGACGTCGAGGGACACCTCCTATAACTATGGCTACACCTTC
CSARMTSRDTSYNYGYTF
>-|-|TRBV9|TRBJ2-3
TGTGCCAGCAGCCGGGGGCGGACTAGCACAGATACGCAGTATTTT
CASSRGRTSTDTQYF
>-|TRBD2|TRBV20-1|TRBJ2-5
TGCAGTGCTAGCCGCCAGGGACTAGCGGGGAAGACCCAGTACTTC
CSASRQGLAGKTQYF
>few|TRBD2|TRBV6-1|TRBJ2-2
TGTGCCAGCAGCTGGGGACTAGCGGGCAGGCTCGGGGAGCTGTTTTTT
CASSWGLAGRLGELFF
>-|TRBD2|TRBV7-9|TRBJ2-1
TGTGCCAGCAGCTTCGGACTAGCGGGAGAGAATGAGCAGTTCTTC
CASSFGLAGENEQFF